The 26 T cell receptor beta chains listed next were all sequenced from one sample in a study of cytomegalovirus exposure and HLA in healthy donors (dated by TCRdb to 2016 to 2017). Library creation used the immunoSEQ multiplex PCR assay. For the multiplex PCR, a mixture combining 60 forward primers for TCR Vbeta segments and 13 reverse primers for TCR Jbeta segments was used. The table was pulled from immuneACCESS by TCRdb, which kept in-frame rearrangements only. Such tables lose some clones; where checked, under half of the loss comes from unresolved V genes, and the rest has no known cause. This sample lists 150,000 to 200,000 clones; around 80% were detected once. Of the sample, 5.7% is held by the ten largest clones. The sample taken for sequencing was PBMCs. The receptors derive from a middle-aged man in good health and CMV-seronegative.

The chain carries TRBV7-6 and TRBJ2-5; D not resolved. Per the germline V gene, CDR1 is SGHVS and CDR2 is FNYEAQ. The V end was cut by 2 bases, the J end by 2 bases, with 12 bases between. The CDR3 length is 15 residues. The CDR3, as DNA: TGTGCCAGCAGCTTAAGCCCGGGTCGGCAAGAGACCCAGTACTTC. This sequence encodes CASSLSPGRQETQYF.

The V gene is TRBV7-2, the J gene TRBJ1-5; D unclear. The CDR3 runs to 13 residues. The germline V gene encodes CDR1 SGHTA and CDR2 FQGNSA. V was trimmed by 1 base and J by 4 bases, leaving 5 bases between them. For the CDR3, the DNA is TGTGCCAGCAGCTTAGTGGAGAATCAGCCCCAGCATTTT. The encoded protein is CASSLVENQPQHF.

The chain is built from TRBV18 and TRBJ2-2, with a weak D call TRBD1 (5 bases). In germline, CDR1 is KGHSH, CDR2 LQKENI. The CDR3 extends over 15 amino acids. V was trimmed by 2 bases and J by 0 bases, leaving 7 bases between them. CDR3 in amino acids: CASSPDRANTGELFF. CDR3 bases: TGTGCCAGCTCACCAGACAGAGCGAACACCGGGGAGCTGTTTTTT.

The DNA of the CDR3 is TGTGCCAGCAGCGTAGAGTTGGGGGCAAGGGGTGGCTACACCTTC. Translating it yields CASSVELGARGGYTF. The chain employs TRBV9 and TRBJ1-2; D may be TRBD1 (6 bases). The V end lost 0 bases, the J end lost 7 bases, and 16 bases lay between the germline ends. In germline, CDR1 is SGDLS, CDR2 YYNGEE. CDR3 size: 15 residues.

This rearrangement joins TRBV21-1 to TRBJ2-2; the table's D call, TRBD1, has no DNA check behind it. TRBV21-1 is noted as a pseudogene. CDR3 length: 16 amino acids. The CDR3 sequence is CASSKRPGQGTGELFF. The CDR3 region has the DNA TGTGCCAGCAGCAAACGCCCAGGACAGGGAACCGGGGAGCTGTTTTTT.

This sequence joins TRBV7-2 and TRBJ2-5, with a possible D match to TRBD1 (6 bases). V was shortened by 5 bases and J by 7 bases, with 20 bases between the two germline ends. Germline CDR1 is SGHTA and CDR2 is FQGNSA. The CDR3 has 15 residues. CDR3 DNA sequence: TGTGCCAGCAGCGCGGACTCCGAAGGGGGTGTGACCCAGTACTTC. This encodes CASSADSEGGVTQYF. Full variable domain (outside the CDR3, taken from reference TRBV7-2 and TRBJ2-5): GAGVSQSPSNKVTEKGKDVELRCDPISGHTALYWYRQSLGQGLEFLIYFQGNSAPDKSGLPSDRFSAERTGGSVSTLTIQRTQQEDSAVYLCASSADSEGGVTQYFGPGTRLLVL.

The V call is TRBV5-1, the J call TRBJ2-7; the match to TRBD1 covers 9 bases. The CDR3 covers 15 residues. With 0 bases clipped from V and 6 bases from J, the junction kept 7 bases outside the gene matches. Germline V gives CDR1 SGHRS, CDR2 YFSETQ. The CDR3 DNA follows: TGCGCCAGCAGCTTGGGAGGGACAGGGTGGGGCGAGCAGTACTTC. Its protein product is CASSLGGTGWGEQYF.

This chain links TRBV2 with TRBJ2-5; D not certain. This CDR3 region has 13 residues. Germline-derived CDR1 and CDR2 are SNHLY and FYNNEI. Trimming left V 2 bases short and J 1 base short, with 5 bases between. The CDR3 loop is CASSESIQETQYF. The DNA of the CDR3 is TGTGCCAGCAGTGAATCTATCCAAGAGACCCAGTACTTC.

The chain uses TRBV5-1 and TRBJ2-5; 9 bases line up with TRBD2. The V gene's germline CDR1 is SGHRS and CDR2 YFSETQ. V gave up 4 bases and J gave up 5 bases; unmatched junction bases: 9. CDR3 size: 15 residues. The CDR3 DNA reads as TGCGCCAGCAGCCCGGATGCTAGCGGGACGGAGACCCAGTACTTC. Translated: CASSPDASGTETQYF.

The chain carries TRBV4-3 and TRBJ1-2; 8 nucleotides agree with TRBD1. Germline-derived CDR1 and CDR2 are LGHNA and YSLEER. The CDR3 spans 14 residues. Losses at the gene ends were 1 base for V and 9 bases for J; bases not matched to a gene: 7. The CDR3 coding sequence is TGCGCCAGCAGCCAAGTGGGGCAGGGGGCTCGCTACACCTTC. This codes for CASSQVGQGARYTF.

The chain joins TRBV5-1 to TRBJ2-5; 7 positions match TRBD1. CDR3 length: 17 amino acids. V lost 5 bases and J lost 5; bases outside the gene matches: 18. Germline CDR1 SGHRS, CDR2 YFSETQ. CDR3 nucleotide sequence: TGCGCCAGCAGTTCCCAATCCGGGACAGCCCTGGGGGAGACCCAGTACTTC. It is translated as CASSSQSGTALGETQYF.

About this clone itself: This sample includes further DNA sequences coding for the same CDR3. The V and J genes are TRBV5-4 and TRBJ2-3; the D is unclear. CDR3 length equals 13 residues. Looked up from germline, CDR1 is SGHNT and CDR2 is YYREEE (reference sequence). V lost 0 bases and J lost 1, with 3 bases in between. This chain's CDR3 is CASSLGGTDTQYF. CDR3 in DNA: TGTGCCAGCAGCTTGGGCGGCACAGATACGCAGTATTTT.

The chain is built from TRBV27 and TRBJ2-2, with D possibly being TRBD2 (6 bases). CDR1 and CDR2 (germline): MNHEY, SMNVEV (reference sequence). The length of the CDR3 is 16 residues. V dropped 6 bases and J dropped 3 bases, with 17 bases sitting between them. For the CDR3, the DNA is TGTGCCAGCAGCCGAAACGGGAGATTCGACACCGGGGAGCTGTTTTTT. It encodes CASSRNGRFDTGELFF.

This chain joins TRBV9 and TRBJ1-1, with D possibly TRBD1 on 6 matching bases. CDR3 length: 15 amino acids. Germline CDR1 SGDLS, CDR2 YYNGEE. V lost 2 bases to trimming and J lost 6 bases, with 17 bases between them. CDR3 DNA sequence: TGTGCCAGCAGCGTCATTTCAGGGGTCTTCTCTGAAGCTTTCTTT. It yields the protein CASSVISGVFSEAFF.

The chain links TRBV6-5 to TRBJ2-7, with 8 bases lining up with TRBD2. The CDR3 spans 15 residues. Losses at the gene ends were 2 bases for V and 5 bases for J; bases not matched to a gene: 8. The V gene's germline CDR1 is MNHEY and CDR2 SVGAGI. In nucleotides, the CDR3 is TGTGCCAGCAGTTACGGCGCGGGGGGCATAGACGAGCAGTACTTC. Translating it yields CASSYGAGGIDEQYF.

This chain joins TRBV6-5 and TRBJ1-1; the D gene is possibly TRBD1 (5 bases). CDR1 is MNHEY and CDR2 is SVGAGI in the germline V gene. V was pared by 5 bases and J by 3 bases, with 16 bases between. This CDR3 contains 15 residues. The CDR3 DNA reads TGTGCCAGCAGTCCAACTCCAGGGATTCACACTGAAGCTTTCTTT. Translating it yields CASSPTPGIHTEAFF.

The V and J genes are TRBV11-2 and TRBJ2-4; TRBD1 matches at 7 bases. CDR1 is SGHAT, CDR2 FQNNGV, per germline. The V segment lost 5 bases and the J segment 12 bases; nucleotides outside the gene matches: 13. CDR3 length: 14 residues. For the CDR3, the DNA is TGTGCCAGCAGCGCCGGGACAGATAAGCAAAATCAGTACTTC. Encoded protein: CASSAGTDKQNQYF.

The table lists this clone with a few counts. The rearrangement joins TRBV19 to TRBJ1-5; weak D call: TRBD1 (6 bases). Trimming left V 6 bases short and J 2 bases short, with 14 bases between. Looked up from germline, CDR1 is LNHDA and CDR2 is SQIVND (reference sequence). This CDR3 comprises 15 residues. The CDR3 region has the DNA TGTGCCAGTAGCCAACAGGGATGGGGCAATCAGCCCCAGCATTTT. This encodes CASSQQGWGNQPQHF.

CDR3 region: CASRGWDRGNSPLHF. CDR3 nucleotide sequence: TGTGCCAGCAGGGGCTGGGACAGGGGAAATTCACCCCTCCACTTT. V gene TRBV2 combines with J gene TRBJ1-6, with 10 bases fitting TRBD1. Germline V gene lookup returns CDR1 SNHLY and CDR2 FYNNEI. The length of the CDR3 is 15 residues. Trimming cost V 6 bases and J 7 bases; bases outside gene matches: 6.

The chain carries TRBV10-3 and TRBJ2-5; 15 bases fit TRBD2. V was pared by 10 bases and J by 2 bases, with 8 bases of the junction left unmatched. The CDR3 loop spans 16 amino acids. Germline values: CDR1 ENHRY, CDR2 SYGVKD. The DNA of the CDR3 is TGTGCCAGCGGACTAGCGGGGGGGGCGGGGCAAGAGACCCAGTACTTC. Translation gives CASGLAGGAGQETQYF.

This clone appeared a few times. The genes are TRBV29-1 and TRBJ2-2, with TRBD1 matching over 8 bases. The CDR3 consists of 12 residues. CDR1 SQVTM and CDR2 ANQGSEA come from the germline V gene. V shed 5 bases and J 6 bases; nucleotides not matched to a gene: 2. CDR3 nucleotide sequence: TGCAGCGTTAACAGGGGGGCCGGGGAGCTGTTTTTT. Protein sequence: CSVNRGAGELFF.

The V gene is TRBV5-1, the J gene TRBJ2-3; tentative D call: TRBD2 (8 bases). This CDR3 region has 16 residues. Trimming shortened V by 3 bases and J by 4 bases, and 18 bases separated the two germline ends. Per germline, CDR1 SGHRS and CDR2 YFSETQ. In DNA form, the CDR3 reads TGCGCCAGCAGCTCGGGAGGGGGCAGGGCCTCAGATACGCAGTATTTT. This sequence encodes CASSSGGGRASDTQYF.

The chain is built from TRBV19 and TRBJ2-6; 8 positions match TRBD1. The V gene end was trimmed by 0 bases and the J gene end by 1 base; junction bases not matched to a gene: 8. This CDR3 contains 19 residues. Germline V CDR1 and CDR2: LNHDA, SQIVND (reference sequence). CDR3 in DNA: TGTGCCAGTAGTATAGATTACCCAGGGGGCCTTTCTGGGGCCAACGTCCTGACTTTC. Its translation is CASSIDYPGGLSGANVLTF.

In its sample, this clone was seen once. V is TRBV27 and J is TRBJ2-1; 7 bases map to TRBD2. The V gene's germline CDR1 is MNHEY and CDR2 SMNVEV (reference sequence). The CDR3 sequence is 16 residues long. The V and J ends lost 6 bases and 6 bases, in that order; junction bases with no gene match: 14. CDR3 nucleotide sequence: TGTGCCAGCAGCCCCCTGGCGGGAGAACTACCCAATGAGCAGTTCTTC. Protein: CASSPLAGELPNEQFF.

The chain is built from TRBV5-1 and TRBJ1-2; the D is unclear. Trimming stripped 4 bases from V and 0 bases from J, with 7 bases between. Germline values: CDR1 SGHRS, CDR2 YFSETQ. This CDR3 has 13 amino acids. CDR3 DNA sequence: TGCGCCAGCAGCGGAACAGCTAACTATGGCTACACCTTC. It encodes CASSGTANYGYTF.

This sequence joins TRBV4-3 and TRBJ2-1; D might be TRBD1 (6 bases). V shed 0 bases and J shed 4 bases, with 13 bases lying between them. The germline gives CDR1 LGHNA, CDR2 YSLEER. The CDR3 spans 16 residues. The DNA of the CDR3 is TGCGCCAGCAGCCAAGATAGGCAGGGGATATACAATGAGCAGTTCTTC. This sequence encodes CASSQDRQGIYNEQFF.